This TCR beta chain was recovered during a study of beta chain bispecific antibodies for T cell cancers. Study-wide results and caveats: The leukemia cells, rather than normal T cells, gave most of the targeted TRBV signal.

TCRdb fed the 5' RACE reads into MiXCR, producing one record per CDR3 protein. Of 8,400 or so distinct CDR3 sequences in the sample, 2.2% were seen once. The germline V gene has CDR1 GTSNPN and CDR2 SVGIG (reference sequence). Trimming took 0 bases from V and 5 from J, leaving 11 bases between them. This CDR3 has 15 amino acids. Judged by abundance, this clonotype is medium-sized (0.01 to 0.1%). What it recognizes is unknown. T cells were expanded from blood mononuclear cells for three to four days with anti-CD3 OKT3 or CD3/CD28 beads. The V gene is TRBV30, the J gene TRBJ2-6, with D perhaps given as TRBD1 or TRBD2 (5 bases each). The source was T cells from a healthy donor cultured with Jurkat leukemia cells, collected from a culture containing an anti-CD19 bispecific antibody. The source of this sequence is a human donor in good health. Some clones in this sample may be carry-over from other donors' samples. The CDR3 bases are TGTGCCTGGAGTGTCCCTGGGGGTAGGGCCAACGTCCTGACTTTC. It translates to CAWSVPGGRANVLTF. Complete variable domain (other parts from reference TRBV30 and TRBJ2-6): SQTIHQWPATLVQPVGSPLSLECTVEGTSNPNLYWYRQAAGRGLQLLFYSVGIGQISSEVPQNLSASRPQDRQFILSSKKLLLSDSGFYLCAWSVPGGRANVLTFGAGSRLTVL.